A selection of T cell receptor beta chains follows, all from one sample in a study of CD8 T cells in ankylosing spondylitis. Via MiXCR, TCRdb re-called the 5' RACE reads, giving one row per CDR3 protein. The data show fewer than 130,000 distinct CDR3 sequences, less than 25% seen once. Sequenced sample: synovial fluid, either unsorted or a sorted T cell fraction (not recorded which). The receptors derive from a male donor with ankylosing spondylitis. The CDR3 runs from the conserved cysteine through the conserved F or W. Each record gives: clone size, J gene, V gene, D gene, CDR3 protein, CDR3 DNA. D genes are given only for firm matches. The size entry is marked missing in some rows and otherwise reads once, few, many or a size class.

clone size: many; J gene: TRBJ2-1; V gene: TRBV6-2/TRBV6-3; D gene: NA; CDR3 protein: CASSLGSGRNEQFF; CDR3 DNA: TGTGCCAGCAGTTTGGGGTCGGGCCGGAATGAGCAGTTCTTC
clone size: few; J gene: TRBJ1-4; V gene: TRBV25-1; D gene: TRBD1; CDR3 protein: CASRETGDEKLFF; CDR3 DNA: TGTGCCAGCAGAGAGACAGGGGACGAAAAACTGTTTTTT
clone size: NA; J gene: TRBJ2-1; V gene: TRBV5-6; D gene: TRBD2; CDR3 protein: CASSHTSGYPSSYNEQFF; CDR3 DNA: TGTGCCAGCAGCCATACTAGCGGGTATCCGAGCTCCTACAATGAGCAGTTCTTC
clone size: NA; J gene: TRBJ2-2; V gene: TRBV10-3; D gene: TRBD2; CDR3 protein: CAISVLPSGNTGELFF; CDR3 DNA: TGTGCCATCAGTGTTCTCCCTAGCGGGAACACCGGGGAGCTGTTTTTT
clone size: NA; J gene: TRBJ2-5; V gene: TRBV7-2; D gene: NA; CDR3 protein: CASSPGVSSGETQYF; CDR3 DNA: TGTGCCAGCAGCCCTGGGGTATCCAGTGGAGAGACCCAGTACTTC
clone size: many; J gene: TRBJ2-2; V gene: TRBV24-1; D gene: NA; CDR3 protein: CATSDLGRGNTGELFF; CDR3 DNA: TGTGCCACCAGTGATTTGGGCAGGGGTAACACCGGGGAGCTGTTTTTT
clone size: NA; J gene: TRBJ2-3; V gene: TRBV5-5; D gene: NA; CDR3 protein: CASSTGWSDTQYF; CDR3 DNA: TGTGCCAGCAGCACAGGGTGGTCAGATACGCAGTATTTT
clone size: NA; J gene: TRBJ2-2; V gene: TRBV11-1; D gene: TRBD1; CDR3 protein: CASRHPDRGRVGTGELFF; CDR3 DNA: TGTGCCAGCAGACACCCCGACAGGGGACGGGTAGGGACCGGGGAGCTGTTTTTT
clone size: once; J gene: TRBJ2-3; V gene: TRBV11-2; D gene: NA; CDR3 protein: CASSIDRLDTQYF; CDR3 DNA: TGTGCCAGCAGCATAGACCGTTTGGATACGCAGTATTTT
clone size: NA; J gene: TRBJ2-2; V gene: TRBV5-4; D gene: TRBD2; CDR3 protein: CASSPGGGDTGELFF; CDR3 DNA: TGTGCCAGCAGCCCGGGAGGAGGGGACACCGGGGAGCTGTTTTTT
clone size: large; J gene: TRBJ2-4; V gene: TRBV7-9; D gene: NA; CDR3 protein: CASHAGEGNIQYF; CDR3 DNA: TGTGCCAGCCACGCAGGGGAGGGCAACATTCAGTACTTC
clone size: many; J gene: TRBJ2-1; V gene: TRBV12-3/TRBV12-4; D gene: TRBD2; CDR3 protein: CASSPTAGRNEQFF; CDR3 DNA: TGTGCCAGCAGTCCCACAGCGGGAAGGAATGAGCAGTTCTTC
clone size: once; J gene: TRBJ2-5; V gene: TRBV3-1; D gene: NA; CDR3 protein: CASSLPNGGIDEETQYF; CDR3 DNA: TGTGCCAGCAGCCTACCTAACGGCGGGATCGATGAGGAGACCCAGTACTTC
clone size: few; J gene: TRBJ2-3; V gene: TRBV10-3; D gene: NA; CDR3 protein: CAISAGSTDTQYF; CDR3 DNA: TGTGCCATCAGTGCCGGGAGCACAGATACGCAGTATTTT
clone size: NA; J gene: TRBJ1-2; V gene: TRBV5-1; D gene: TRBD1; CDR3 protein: CASSLGGNPNYGYTF; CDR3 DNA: TGCGCCAGCAGCTTAGGGGGCAACCCCAACTATGGCTACACCTTC
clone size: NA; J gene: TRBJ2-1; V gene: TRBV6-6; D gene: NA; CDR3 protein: CASSDRNEQFF; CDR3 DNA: TGTGCCAGCAGTGATCGAAATGAGCAGTTCTTC
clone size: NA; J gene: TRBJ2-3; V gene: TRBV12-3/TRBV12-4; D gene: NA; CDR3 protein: CASVGTLSGTQYF; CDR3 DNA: TGTGCCAGCGTTGGGACCCTCTCGGGTACGCAGTATTTT
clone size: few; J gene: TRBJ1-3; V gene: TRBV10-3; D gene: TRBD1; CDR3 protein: CAIWDSSFGNTIYF; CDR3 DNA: TGTGCCATTTGGGACAGCTCTTTTGGAAACACCATATATTTT
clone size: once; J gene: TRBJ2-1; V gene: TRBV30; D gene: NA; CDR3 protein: CAWSVGHPAASYNEQFF; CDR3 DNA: TGTGCCTGGAGTGTCGGCCATCCGGCGGCGTCCTACAATGAGCAGTTCTTC
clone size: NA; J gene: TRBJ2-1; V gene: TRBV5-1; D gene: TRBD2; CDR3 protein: CASSYPGLAGEISYNEQFF; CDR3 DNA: TGCGCCAGCAGCTACCCGGGACTAGCGGGAGAGATATCCTACAATGAGCAGTTCTTC
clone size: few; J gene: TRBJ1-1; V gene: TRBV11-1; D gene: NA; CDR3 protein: CASSLIRGPNTEAFF; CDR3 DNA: TGTGCCAGCAGCTTAATCCGGGGACCGAACACTGAAGCTTTCTTT
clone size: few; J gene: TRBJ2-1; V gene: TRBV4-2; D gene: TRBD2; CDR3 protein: CASSQAPGLVNNEQFF; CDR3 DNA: TGTGCCAGCAGCCAAGCACCGGGACTAGTAAACAATGAGCAGTTCTTC
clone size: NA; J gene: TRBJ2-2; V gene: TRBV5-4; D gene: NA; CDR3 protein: CASSWDIFAGELFF; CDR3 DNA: TGTGCCAGCAGCTGGGACATTTTCGCCGGGGAGCTGTTTTTT
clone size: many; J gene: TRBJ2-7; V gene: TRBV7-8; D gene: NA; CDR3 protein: CASSLNWGGEQYF; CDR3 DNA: TGTGCCAGCAGCTTAAATTGGGGCGGCGAGCAGTACTTC
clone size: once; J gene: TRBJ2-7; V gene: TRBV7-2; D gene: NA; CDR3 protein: CASSLRWAASYEQYF; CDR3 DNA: TGTGCCAGCAGCTTAAGGTGGGCGGCCTCCTACGAGCAGTACTTC
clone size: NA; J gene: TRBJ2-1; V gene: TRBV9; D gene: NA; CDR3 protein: CASSVGGSYNEQFF; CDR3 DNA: TGTGCCAGCAGCGTAGGGGGCTCCTACAATGAGCAGTTCTTC
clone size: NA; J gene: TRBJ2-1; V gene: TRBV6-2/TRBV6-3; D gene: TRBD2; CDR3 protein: CASSYQRERLGVF; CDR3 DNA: TGTGCCAGCAGTTACCAGCGGGAGAGGTTGGGGGTCTTC
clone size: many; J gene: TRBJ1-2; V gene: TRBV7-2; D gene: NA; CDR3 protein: CASSADRRYGYTF; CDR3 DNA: TGTGCCAGCAGCGCGGACAGAAGATATGGCTACACCTTC
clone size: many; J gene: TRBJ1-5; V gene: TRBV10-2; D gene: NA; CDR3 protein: CASSEGARQPQHF; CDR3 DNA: TGCGCCAGCAGTGAGGGGGCCCGCCAGCCCCAGCATTTT
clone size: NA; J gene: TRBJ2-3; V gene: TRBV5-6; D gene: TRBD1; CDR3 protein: CASSPLELTGNTDTQYF; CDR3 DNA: TGTGCCAGCAGCCCGCTCGAGTTGACAGGGAACACAGATACGCAGTATTTT
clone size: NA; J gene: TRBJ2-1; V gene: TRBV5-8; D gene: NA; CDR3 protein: CASSLIFHNEQFF; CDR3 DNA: TGTGCCAGCAGCTTGATCTTTCACAATGAGCAGTTCTTC
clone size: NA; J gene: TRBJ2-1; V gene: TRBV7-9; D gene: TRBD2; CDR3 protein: CASTPRGLALDEQFF; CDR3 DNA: TGTGCCAGCACCCCCAGGGGACTAGCGTTGGATGAGCAGTTCTTC
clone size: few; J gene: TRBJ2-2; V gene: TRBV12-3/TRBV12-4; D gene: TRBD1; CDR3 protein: CASRSGTGGNTGELFF; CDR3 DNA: TGTGCCAGCAGATCCGGGACAGGGGGTAACACCGGGGAGCTGTTTTTT
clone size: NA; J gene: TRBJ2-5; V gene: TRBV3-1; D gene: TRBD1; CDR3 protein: CASSQDPQGPQYF; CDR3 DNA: TGTGCCAGCAGCCAAGACCCACAGGGGCCCCAGTACTTC
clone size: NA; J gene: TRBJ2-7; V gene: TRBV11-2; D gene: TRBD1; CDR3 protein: CASRRQGTYEQYF; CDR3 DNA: TGTGCCAGCAGGAGACAGGGTACCTACGAGCAGTACTTC
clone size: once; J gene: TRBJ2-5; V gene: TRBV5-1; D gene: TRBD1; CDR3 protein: CASSAGDRGRGETQYF; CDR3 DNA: TGCGCCAGCAGCGCGGGAGACAGGGGGCGAGGAGAGACCCAGTACTTC
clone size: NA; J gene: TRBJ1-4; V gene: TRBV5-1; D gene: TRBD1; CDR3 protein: CASSLAQGANEKLFF; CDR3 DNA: TGCGCCAGCAGCTTGGCACAGGGGGCTAATGAAAAACTGTTTTTT
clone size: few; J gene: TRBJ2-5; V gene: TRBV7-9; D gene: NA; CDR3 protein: CASSLGDRAVETQYF; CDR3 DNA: TGTGCCAGCAGCTTAGGGGACCGAGCGGTTGAGACCCAGTACTTC
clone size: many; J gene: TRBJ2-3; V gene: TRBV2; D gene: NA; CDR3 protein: CASSKQGPDTQYF; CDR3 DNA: TGTGCCAGCAGTAAACAGGGACCAGATACGCAGTATTTT
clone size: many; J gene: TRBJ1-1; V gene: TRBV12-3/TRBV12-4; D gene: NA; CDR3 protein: CASSLGQPKREAFF; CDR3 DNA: TGTGCCAGCAGTTTAGGCCAGCCGAAACGTGAAGCTTTCTTT
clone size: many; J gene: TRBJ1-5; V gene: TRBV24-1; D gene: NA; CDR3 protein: CATSGPNSNQPQHF; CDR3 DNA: TGTGCCACCAGTGGTCCCAACTCAAATCAGCCCCAGCATTTT
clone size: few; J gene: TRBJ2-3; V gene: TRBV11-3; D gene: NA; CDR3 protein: CASSLQRSTDTQYF; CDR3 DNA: TGTGCCAGCAGCTTACAGAGAAGCACAGATACGCAGTATTTT
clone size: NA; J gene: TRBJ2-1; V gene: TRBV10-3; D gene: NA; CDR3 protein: CASLRDSSYNEQFF; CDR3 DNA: TGTGCCTCCCTAAGAGACAGTTCCTACAATGAGCAGTTCTTC
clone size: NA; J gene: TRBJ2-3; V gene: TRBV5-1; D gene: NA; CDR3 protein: CASSLAEIYSGRYTQYF; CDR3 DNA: TGCGCCAGCAGCTTGGCCGAGATTTACAGCGGACGGTATACGCAGTATTTT
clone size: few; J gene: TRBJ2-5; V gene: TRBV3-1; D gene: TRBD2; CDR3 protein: CASSQGMASGSDQETQYF; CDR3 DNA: TGTGCCAGCAGCCAAGGAATGGCTAGCGGGAGTGATCAAGAGACCCAGTACTTC
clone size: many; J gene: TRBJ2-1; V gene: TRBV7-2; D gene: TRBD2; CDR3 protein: CASRPTSGRLNEQFF; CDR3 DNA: TGTGCCAGCAGACCTACTAGCGGGAGGTTAAATGAGCAGTTCTTC
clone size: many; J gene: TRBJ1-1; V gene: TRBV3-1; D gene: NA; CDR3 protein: CASSPSTAGDTEAFF; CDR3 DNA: TGTGCCAGCAGCCCCTCGACAGCCGGGGACACTGAAGCTTTCTTT
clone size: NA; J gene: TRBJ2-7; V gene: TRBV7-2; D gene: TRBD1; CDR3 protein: CASSSPGQAYEQYF; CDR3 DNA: TGTGCCAGCAGCTCGCCGGGACAGGCGTACGAGCAGTACTTC
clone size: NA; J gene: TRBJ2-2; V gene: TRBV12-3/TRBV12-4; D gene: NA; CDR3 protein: CATKNTGELFF; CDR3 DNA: TGTGCCACCAAGAACACCGGGGAGCTGTTTTTT
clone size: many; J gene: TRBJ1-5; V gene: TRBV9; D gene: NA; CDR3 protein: CASSVESGGNQPQHF; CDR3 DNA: TGTGCCAGCAGCGTAGAATCCGGGGGCAATCAGCCCCAGCATTTT